This TCR beta chain was identified in a study of human T cells and chemical hapten exposure. TCRdb redid the calling of the RACE reads with MiXCR, one entry per CDR3 protein. This sample yields roughly 160,000 distinct CDR3 sequences, of which about 14% are seen a single time; about 1.7% belongs to the top ten. Time point: patch test 1, 2 weeks after DPC sensitization. The treatment is: therapeutic diphenylcyclopropenone sensitization with weekly scalp DPC. This CDR3 is built from 15 residues. Germline CDR1 SGHVS, CDR2 FQNEAQ. V was shortened by 1 base and J by 7 bases, with 14 bases between the two germline ends. This clonotype was seen ten or more times.

The receptor was derived from a woman in her 30s with alopecia areata. Some clones in this sample may be carry-over from other donors' samples. The V gene is TRBV7-8, the J gene TRBJ1-5, with a possible D match to TRBD1 (5 bases). The source was whole blood, collected in connection with sensitization to the hapten diphenylcyclopropenone (DPC). CDR3 in DNA: TGTGCCAGCAGCTTAGGGTCATCACCAGGGCAGCCCCAGCATTTT. Its protein is CASSLGSSPGQPQHF. Full variable domain (outside the CDR3, taken from reference TRBV7-8 and TRBJ1-5): GAGVSQSPRYKVAKRGQDVALRCDPISGHVSLFWYQQALGQGPEFLTYFQNEAQLDKSGLPSDRFFAERPEGSVSTLKIQRTQQEDSAVYLCASSLGSSPGQPQHFGDGTRLSIL.